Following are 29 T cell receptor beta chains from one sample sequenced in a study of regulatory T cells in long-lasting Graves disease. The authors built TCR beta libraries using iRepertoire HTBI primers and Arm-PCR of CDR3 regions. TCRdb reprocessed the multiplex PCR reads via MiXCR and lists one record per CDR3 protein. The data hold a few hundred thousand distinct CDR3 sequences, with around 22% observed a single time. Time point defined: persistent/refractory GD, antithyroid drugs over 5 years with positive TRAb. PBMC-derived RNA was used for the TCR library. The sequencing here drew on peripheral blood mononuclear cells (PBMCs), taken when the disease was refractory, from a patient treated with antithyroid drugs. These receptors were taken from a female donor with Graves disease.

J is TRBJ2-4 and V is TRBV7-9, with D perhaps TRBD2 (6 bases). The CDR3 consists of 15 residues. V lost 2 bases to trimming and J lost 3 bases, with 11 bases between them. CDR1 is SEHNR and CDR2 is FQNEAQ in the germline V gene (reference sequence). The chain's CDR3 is CASSLRGSSKNIQYF. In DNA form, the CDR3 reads TGTGCCAGCAGCTTACGGGGGTCGAGCAAAAACATTCAGTACTTC.

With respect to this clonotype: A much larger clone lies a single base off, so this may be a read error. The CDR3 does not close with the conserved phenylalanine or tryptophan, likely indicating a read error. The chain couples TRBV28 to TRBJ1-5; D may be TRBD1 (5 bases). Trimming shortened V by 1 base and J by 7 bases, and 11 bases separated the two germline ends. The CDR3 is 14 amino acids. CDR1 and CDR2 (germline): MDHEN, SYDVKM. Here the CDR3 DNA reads TGTGCCAGCAGTTTATTAGTGCAGGGCCAGCCCCAGCATCTT. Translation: CASSLLVQGQPQHL.

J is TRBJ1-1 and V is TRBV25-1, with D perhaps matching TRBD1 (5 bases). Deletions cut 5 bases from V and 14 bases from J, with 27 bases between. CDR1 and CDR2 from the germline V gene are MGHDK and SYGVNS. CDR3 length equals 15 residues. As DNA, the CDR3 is TGTGCCAGCAGTAAAAGGGGCCGGACCCAATCATTCTGCTTCTTT. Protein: CASSKRGRTQSFCFF.

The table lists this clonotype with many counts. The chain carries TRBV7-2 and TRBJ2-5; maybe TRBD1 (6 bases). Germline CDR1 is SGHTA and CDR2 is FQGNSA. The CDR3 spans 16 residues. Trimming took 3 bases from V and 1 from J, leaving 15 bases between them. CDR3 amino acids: CASSFELQGAQETQYF. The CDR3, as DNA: TGTGCCAGCAGCTTCGAATTACAGGGCGCCCAAGAGACCCAGTACTTC.

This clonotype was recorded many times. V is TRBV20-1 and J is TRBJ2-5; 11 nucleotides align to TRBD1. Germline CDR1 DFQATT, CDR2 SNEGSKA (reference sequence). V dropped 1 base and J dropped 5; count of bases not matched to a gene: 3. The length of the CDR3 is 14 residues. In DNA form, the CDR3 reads TGCAGTGCTAGAGGGACAGGGGGCTGGGAGACCCAGTACTTC. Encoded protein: CSARGTGGWETQYF.

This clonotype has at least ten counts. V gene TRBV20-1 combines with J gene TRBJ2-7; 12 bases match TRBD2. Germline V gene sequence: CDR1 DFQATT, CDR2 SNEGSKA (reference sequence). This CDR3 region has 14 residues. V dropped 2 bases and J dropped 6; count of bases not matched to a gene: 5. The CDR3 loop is CSARTSGRTGEQYF. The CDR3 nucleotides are TGCAGTGCTAGAACTAGCGGGAGGACGGGCGAGCAGTACTTC.

The CDR3 loop is CASSFLGTGKLSEQYF. As DNA, the CDR3 is TGTGCCAGCAGTTTTCTTGGGACAGGGAAACTGAGCGAGCAGTACTTC. This chain connects TRBV27 to TRBJ2-7; 9 nucleotides align to TRBD1. The length of the CDR3 is 16 residues. V was pared by 3 bases and J by 6 bases, with 12 bases of the junction left unmatched. Looked up from germline, CDR1 is MNHEY and CDR2 is SMNVEV (reference sequence).

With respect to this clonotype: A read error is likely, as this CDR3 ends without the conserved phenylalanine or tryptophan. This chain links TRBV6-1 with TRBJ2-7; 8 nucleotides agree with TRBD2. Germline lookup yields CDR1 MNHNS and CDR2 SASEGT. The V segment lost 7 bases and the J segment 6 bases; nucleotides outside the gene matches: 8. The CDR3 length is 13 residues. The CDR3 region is CASTSGSSSEQYL. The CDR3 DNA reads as TGTGCCAGCACGAGCGGGAGTTCTTCCGAGCAGTACCTC.

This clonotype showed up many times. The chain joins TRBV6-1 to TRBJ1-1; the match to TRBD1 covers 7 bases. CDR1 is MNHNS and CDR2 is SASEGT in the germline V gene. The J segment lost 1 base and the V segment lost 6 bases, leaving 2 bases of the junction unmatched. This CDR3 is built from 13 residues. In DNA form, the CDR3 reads TGTGCCAGCAGCAGACAGGGGAACACTGAAGCTTTCTTT. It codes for CASSRQGNTEAFF.

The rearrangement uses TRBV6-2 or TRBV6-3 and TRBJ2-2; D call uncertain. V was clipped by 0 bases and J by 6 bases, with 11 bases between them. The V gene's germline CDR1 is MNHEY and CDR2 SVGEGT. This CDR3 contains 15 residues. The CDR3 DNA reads TGTGCCAGCAGTTACTCACTTCTTGGCGCCGGGGAGCTGTTTTTT. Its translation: CASSYSLLGAGELFF.

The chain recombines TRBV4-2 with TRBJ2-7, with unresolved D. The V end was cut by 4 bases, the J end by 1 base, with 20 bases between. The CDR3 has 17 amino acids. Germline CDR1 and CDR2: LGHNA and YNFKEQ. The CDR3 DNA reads TGTGCCAGCAGCCGAAAGAAGGAAGGTGTCGTATCCTACGAGCAGTACTTC. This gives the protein CASSRKKEGVVSYEQYF.

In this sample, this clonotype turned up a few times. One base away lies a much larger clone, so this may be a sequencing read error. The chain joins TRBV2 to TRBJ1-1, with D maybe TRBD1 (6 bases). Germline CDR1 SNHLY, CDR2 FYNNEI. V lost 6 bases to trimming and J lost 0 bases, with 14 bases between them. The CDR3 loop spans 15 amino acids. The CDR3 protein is CASRLRTVMNTEAFF. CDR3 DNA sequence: TGTGCCAGCAGGCTCAGGACAGTCATGAACACTGAAGCTTTCTTT. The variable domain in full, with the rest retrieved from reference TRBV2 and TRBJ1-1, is EPEVTQTPSHQVTQMGQEVILRCVPISNHLYFYWYRQILGQKVEFLVSFYNNEISEKSEIFDDQFSVERPDGSNFTLKIRSTKLEDSAMYFCASRLRTVMNTEAFFGQGTRLTVV.

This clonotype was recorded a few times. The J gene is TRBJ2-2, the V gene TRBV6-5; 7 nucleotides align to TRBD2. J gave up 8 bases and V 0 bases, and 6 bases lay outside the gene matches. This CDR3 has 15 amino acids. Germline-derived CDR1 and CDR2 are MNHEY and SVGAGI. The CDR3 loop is CASSYSREGGGELFF. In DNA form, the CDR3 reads TGTGCCAGCAGTTACTCGAGGGAGGGTGGTGGGGAGCTGTTTTTT.

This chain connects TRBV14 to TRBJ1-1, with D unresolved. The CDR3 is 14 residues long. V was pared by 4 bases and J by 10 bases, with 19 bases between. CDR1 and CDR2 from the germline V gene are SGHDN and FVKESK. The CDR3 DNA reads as TGTGCCAGCAGCCCCCCCGTCCTGACGAGGGCAGCTTTCTTT. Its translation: CASSPPVLTRAAFF.

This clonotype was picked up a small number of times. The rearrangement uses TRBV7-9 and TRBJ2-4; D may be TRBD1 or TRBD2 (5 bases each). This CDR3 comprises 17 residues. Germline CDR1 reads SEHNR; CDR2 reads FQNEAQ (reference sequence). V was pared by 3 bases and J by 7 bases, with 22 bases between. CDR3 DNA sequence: TGTGCCAGCAGCTTTGCTGGGGGATCGGGGTTCGAGAACATTCAGTACTTC. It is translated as CASSFAGGSGFENIQYF.

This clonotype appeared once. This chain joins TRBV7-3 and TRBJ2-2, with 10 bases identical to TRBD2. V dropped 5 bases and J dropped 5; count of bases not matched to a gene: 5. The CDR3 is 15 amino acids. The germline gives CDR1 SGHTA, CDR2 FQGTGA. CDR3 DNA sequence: TGTGCCAGCAGCACTAGCGGGATAAGAACCGGGGAGCTGTTTTTT. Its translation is CASSTSGIRTGELFF.

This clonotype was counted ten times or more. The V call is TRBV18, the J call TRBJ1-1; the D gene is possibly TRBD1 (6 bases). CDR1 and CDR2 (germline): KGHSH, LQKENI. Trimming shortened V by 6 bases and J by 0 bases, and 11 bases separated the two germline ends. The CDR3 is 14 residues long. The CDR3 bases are TGTGCCAGCTCCGACAGGACAATGAACACTGAAGCTTTCTTT. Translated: CASSDRTMNTEAFF. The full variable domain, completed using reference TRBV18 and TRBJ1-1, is NAGVMQNPRHLVRRRGQEARLRCSPMKGHSHVYWYRQLPEEGLKFMVYLQKENIIDESGMPKERFSAEFPKEGPSILRIQQVVRGDSAAYFCASSDRTMNTEAFFGQGTRLTVV.

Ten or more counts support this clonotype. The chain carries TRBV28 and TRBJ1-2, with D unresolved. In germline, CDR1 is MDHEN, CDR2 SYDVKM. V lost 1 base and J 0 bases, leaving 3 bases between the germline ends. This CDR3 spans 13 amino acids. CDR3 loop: CASSLSPNYGYTF. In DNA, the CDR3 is TGTGCCAGCAGTTTATCTCCTAACTATGGCTACACCTTC.

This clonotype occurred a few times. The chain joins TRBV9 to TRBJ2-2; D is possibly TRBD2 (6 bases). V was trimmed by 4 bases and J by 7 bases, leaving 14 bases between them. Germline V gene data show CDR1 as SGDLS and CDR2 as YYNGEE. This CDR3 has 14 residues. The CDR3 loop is CASSLKGTYGELFF. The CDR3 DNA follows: TGTGCCAGCAGCCTCAAGGGGACTTACGGGGAGCTGTTTTTT.

DNA of the CDR3: TGTGCCAGTAGTATAGATCGGGGCGGGGAGCTGTTTTTT. This encodes CASSIDRGGELFF. V is TRBV19 and J is TRBJ2-2; possibly TRBD2 for D (5 bases). The germline V gene encodes CDR1 LNHDA and CDR2 SQIVND (reference sequence). The CDR3 sequence is 13 residues long. Trimming took off 0 bases at V and 7 bases at J, with 6 bases between the two ends.

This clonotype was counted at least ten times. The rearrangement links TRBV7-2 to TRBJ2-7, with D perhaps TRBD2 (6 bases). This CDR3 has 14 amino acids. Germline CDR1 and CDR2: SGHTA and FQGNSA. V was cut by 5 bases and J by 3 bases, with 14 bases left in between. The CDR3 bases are TGTGCCAGCAGCCTCCGGGACTTGTTCTACGAGCAGTACTTC. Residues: CASSLRDLFYEQYF.

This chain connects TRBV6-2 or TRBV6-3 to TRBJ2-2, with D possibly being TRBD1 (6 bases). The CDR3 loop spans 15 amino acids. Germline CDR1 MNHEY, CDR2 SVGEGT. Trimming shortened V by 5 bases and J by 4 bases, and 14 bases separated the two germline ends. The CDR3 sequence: CASSGPTGTTGELFF. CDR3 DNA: TGTGCCAGCAGTGGACCGACAGGCACCACCGGGGAGCTGTTTTTT.

The CDR3 here is CASSLTGLEDEQYF. The DNA for the CDR3 is TGCGCCAGCAGCTTAACGGGACTTGAAGACGAGCAGTACTTC. This sequence joins TRBV5-1 and TRBJ2-7; D is perhaps TRBD2 (6 bases). V lost 2 bases and J lost 5, with 14 bases in between. The germline V gene has CDR1 SGHRS and CDR2 YFSETQ. The CDR3 length is 14 residues.

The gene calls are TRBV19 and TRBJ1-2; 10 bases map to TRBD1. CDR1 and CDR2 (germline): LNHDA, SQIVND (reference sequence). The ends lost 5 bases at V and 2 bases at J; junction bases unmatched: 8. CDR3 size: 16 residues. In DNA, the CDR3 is TGTGCCAGTAGTTTGTATCGGGGACAGGGGAACTATGGCTACACCTTC. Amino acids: CASSLYRGQGNYGYTF.

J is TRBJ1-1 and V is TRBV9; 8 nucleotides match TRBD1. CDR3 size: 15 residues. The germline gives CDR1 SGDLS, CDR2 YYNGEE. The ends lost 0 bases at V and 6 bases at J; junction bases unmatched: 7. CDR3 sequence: CASSVASGGIAEAFF. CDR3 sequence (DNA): TGTGCCAGCAGCGTAGCTTCAGGGGGCATCGCTGAAGCTTTCTTT.

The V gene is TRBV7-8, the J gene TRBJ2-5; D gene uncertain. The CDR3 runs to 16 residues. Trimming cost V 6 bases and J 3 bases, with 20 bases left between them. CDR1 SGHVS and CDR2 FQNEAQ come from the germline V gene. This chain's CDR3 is CASRRYLGSLKETQYF. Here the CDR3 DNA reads TGTGCCAGCAGGAGGTATCTGGGGTCCCTAAAAGAGACCCAGTACTTC.

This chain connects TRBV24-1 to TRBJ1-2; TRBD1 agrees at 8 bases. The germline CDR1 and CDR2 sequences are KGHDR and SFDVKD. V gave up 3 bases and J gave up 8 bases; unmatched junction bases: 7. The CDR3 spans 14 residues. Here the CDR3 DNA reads TGTGCCACCAGTGATCCTAGGGACAGGTGGGGCTACACCTTC. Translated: CATSDPRDRWGYTF.

The CDR3 is CASSRRVGQAGTEAFF. CDR3 coding DNA: TGTGCCAGCAGCCGCCGGGTAGGGCAGGCCGGCACTGAAGCTTTCTTT. The chain carries TRBV11-2 and TRBJ1-1, with no clear D. Looked up from germline, CDR1 is SGHAT and CDR2 is FQNNGV. This CDR3 spans 16 amino acids. Trimming cost V 5 bases and J 4 bases, with 20 bases left between them.

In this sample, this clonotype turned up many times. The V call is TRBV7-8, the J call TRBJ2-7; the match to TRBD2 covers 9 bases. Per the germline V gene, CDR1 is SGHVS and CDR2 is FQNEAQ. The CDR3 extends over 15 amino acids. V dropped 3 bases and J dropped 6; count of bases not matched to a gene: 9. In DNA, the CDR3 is TGTGCCAGCAGCTTCGCGAAGGGACTAGCAGGCGAGCAGTACTTC. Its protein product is CASSFAKGLAGEQYF.